This T cell receptor (beta chain) was documented in a study of cytomegalovirus exposure and HLA in healthy donors. The V gene lost 5 bases and the J gene lost 2 bases, with 5 bases spanning the gap. This CDR3 is built from 12 residues. The germline gives CDR1 MNHEY, CDR2 SMNVEV (reference sequence). Overall study findings and caveats: Follow-up analysis found HLA locus-dependent TCR association rates, highest for DRB1 and lowest for HLA-C. In an earlier analysis, about 87% or about 30%: the productive usage of most TCR beta V segments.

Details on this clone: Antigen: not known. Other nucleotide sequences in the sample specify the same CDR3.

The primer mix had 60 Vbeta and 13 Jbeta primers. In the study's own analysis: In a later analysis, of 70 million to 85 million unique beta chains, 9 million to 11 million appeared in at least two donors. The protocol was immunoSEQ multiplex PCR, while the TCRdb copy is restricted to in-frame clones and leaves out a portion. V and J calls and clone size follow that table, whereas D and trimming were derived from the DNA. The table includes 130,000 or so clones, more than 60% detected once. Material for sequencing was PBMCs. This chain joins TRBV27 and TRBJ2-3; D is ambiguous. The TCR comes from a female donor in good health and CMV-seronegative. As DNA, the CDR3 is TGTGCCAGCAGTCCATCCACAGATACGCAGTATTTT. Translated: CASSPSTDTQYF.